Below are 18 T cell receptor beta chains sequenced from a single sample in a study of blood T cells in healthy people across ages. The second PCR ran about 6 to 11 cycles with a sample-barcoded 5' primer and J-beta primers. TCRdb redid the calling of the 5' RACE reads with MiXCR, one entry per CDR3 protein. Of about 1,500,000 distinct CDR3 sequences in the sample, 25% to 30% were seen once. The specimen was blood. These receptors all come from a woman aged 30 to 39 in good health.

The V gene is TRBV24-1, the J gene TRBJ2-5; perhaps TRBD2 as D (5 bases). The CDR3 covers 15 residues. Trimming shortened V by 3 bases and J by 6 bases, and 16 bases separated the two germline ends. Germline CDR1 reads KGHDR; CDR2 reads SFDVKD. CDR3 protein: CATSDRIEGPKTQYF. For the CDR3, the DNA is TGTGCCACCAGTGATCGAATTGAGGGTCCAAAGACCCAGTACTTC.

The table lists this clonotype with many counts. The chain recombines TRBV9 with TRBJ2-1; D not certain. Deletions cut 1 base from V and 0 bases from J, with 5 bases between. The CDR3 loop spans 14 amino acids. In germline, CDR1 is SGDLS, CDR2 YYNGEE. CDR3 region: CASSVRDSYNEQFF. In nucleotides, the CDR3 is TGTGCCAGCAGCGTAAGGGACTCCTACAATGAGCAGTTCTTC.

The CDR3 loop is CASSWARDTAYEQYF. The CDR3 DNA reads as TGCGCCAGCAGCTGGGCTCGGGACACAGCCTACGAGCAGTACTTC. The V gene is TRBV5-1, the J gene TRBJ2-7; possibly TRBD1 for D (6 bases). Per germline, CDR1 SGHRS and CDR2 YFSETQ. The CDR3 has 15 residues. Trimming stripped 3 bases from V and 2 bases from J, with 15 bases between.

In the case of this clonotype: It may be a read error: a sequence one base away is much more abundant. The chain has TRBV12-3 or TRBV12-4 and TRBJ2-7; possibly TRBD2 for D (6 bases). The germline V and J ends were trimmed by 8 bases and 6 bases, with 20 bases remaining between them. The length of the CDR3 is 14 residues. For the CDR3, the DNA is TGTGCCAGCGGGGAATTACTAGGGGACTGCGAGCAGTACTTC. Residues: CASGELLGDCEQYF.

This clonotype was detected a few times. The chain carries TRBV29-1 and TRBJ2-6; no firm D call. Germline CDR1 and CDR2: SQVTM and ANQGSEA. This CDR3 region has 10 residues. CDR3 sequence reads: CRPRDNVLTF. The CDR3 region has the DNA TGCAGGCCTCGAGACAACGTCCTGACTTTC.

This clonotype was picked up a small number of times. The chain is built from TRBV7-2 and TRBJ2-7; 11 nucleotides align to TRBD2. The germline V gene has CDR1 SGHTA and CDR2 FQGNSA. J gave up 0 bases and V 2 bases, and 9 bases lay outside the gene matches. The CDR3 is made up of 18 amino acids. CDR3 nucleotide sequence: TGTGCCAGCAGCTTATATTCCCCCCTAGCGGGAGGCTCCTACGAGCAGTACTTC. Its translation is CASSLYSPLAGGSYEQYF. Full variable domain (outside the CDR3, taken from reference TRBV7-2 and TRBJ2-7): GAGVSQSPSNKVTEKGKDVELRCDPISGHTALYWYRQSLGQGLEFLIYFQGNSAPDKSGLPSDRFSAERTGGSVSTLTIQRTQQEDSAVYLCASSLYSPLAGGSYEQYFGPGTRLTVT.

The chain couples TRBV9 to TRBJ1-1, with D perhaps matching TRBD1 (5 bases). V lost 4 bases and J 2 bases, leaving 12 bases between the germline ends. The CDR3 sequence is 14 residues long. CDR1 is SGDLS, CDR2 YYNGEE, per germline. The CDR3 reads CASSLTTANTEAFF. Here the CDR3 DNA reads TGTGCCAGCAGCCTAACGACAGCCAACACTGAAGCTTTCTTT.

This clonotype occurred once. The rearrangement uses TRBV12-3 or TRBV12-4 and TRBJ1-4; 9 bases line up with TRBD1. Losses at the gene ends were 3 bases for V and 7 bases for J; bases not matched to a gene: 3. This CDR3 comprises 14 residues. CDR3 nucleotide sequence: TGTGCCAGCAGTTTTGCGGACAGGGGTGAAAAACTGTTTTTT. Translated, it gives CASSFADRGEKLFF.

This clonotype showed up many times. V gene TRBV5-1 combines with J gene TRBJ2-3; 9 bases align to TRBD2. In germline, CDR1 is SGHRS, CDR2 YFSETQ. The V segment lost 1 base and the J segment 6 bases; nucleotides outside the gene matches: 3. The CDR3 consists of 14 residues. Written as DNA, the CDR3 is TGCGCCAGCAGCTTGCTAGCGGGACCTGATACGCAGTATTTT. Translation gives CASSLLAGPDTQYF.

This clonotype was seen a handful of times. The chain couples TRBV25-1 to TRBJ1-1; the D gene is possibly TRBD1 (5 bases). V shed 2 bases and J shed 1 base, with 11 bases lying between them. The CDR3 totals 15 residues. Per the germline V gene, CDR1 is MGHDK and CDR2 is SYGVNS. The CDR3 DNA follows: TGTGCCAGCAGTGAAATCTCCGGGGCGAACACTGAAGCTTTCTTT. Residues: CASSEISGANTEAFF. Full variable domain (remainder filled in from reference TRBV25-1 and TRBJ1-1): EADIYQTPRYLVIGTGKKITLECSQTMGHDKMYWYQQDPGMELHLIHYSYGVNSTEKGDLSSESTVSRIRTEHFPLTLESARPSHTSQYLCASSEISGANTEAFFGQGTRLTVV.

Worth noting for this clonotype: At one boundary the junction diverges from the germline segment, which might be a read error. This chain links TRBV7-2 with TRBJ2-1, with 8 bases identical to TRBD2. Per germline, CDR1 SGHTA and CDR2 FQGNSA. This CDR3 contains 15 residues. CDR3 region: CASSAPAGGITERFF. CDR3 DNA sequence: TGTGCCAGCTCCGCACCGGCGGGAGGTATTACGGAGCGGTTCTTC.

The rearrangement uses TRBV5-5 and TRBJ2-5; tentatively, D is TRBD2 (5 bases). Germline assignment: CDR1 SGHKS and CDR2 YYEKEE (reference sequence). The CDR3 totals 14 residues. V lost 2 bases and J 0 bases, leaving 8 bases between the germline ends. The chain's CDR3 is CASSFRENQETQYF. CDR3 DNA sequence: TGTGCCAGCAGCTTCCGGGAAAACCAAGAGACCCAGTACTTC.

The rearrangement links TRBV7-9 to TRBJ1-5; TRBD1 agrees at 10 bases. Germline CDR1 is SEHNR and CDR2 is FQNEAQ (reference sequence). This CDR3 is 17 amino acids long. Trimming at V came to 1 base and at J to 2 bases, leaving 5 bases not matched to a gene. The CDR3 spells CASSLGQGARGNQPQHF. The CDR3 DNA reads TGTGCCAGCAGCTTAGGACAGGGGGCGCGTGGCAATCAGCCCCAGCATTTT. The variable domain in full, completed from reference TRBV7-9 and TRBJ1-5, reads DTGVSQNPRHKITKRGQNVTFRCDPISEHNRLYWYRQTLGQGPEFLTYFQNEAQLEKSRLLSDRFSAERPKGSFSTLEIQRTEQGDSAMYLCASSLGQGARGNQPQHFGDGTRLSIL.

This clonotype occurred many times. The chain recombines TRBV4-1 with TRBJ2-7, with D uncertain. The germline V gene encodes CDR1 MGHRA and CDR2 YSYEKL. The ends were cut back, 3 bases at V and 4 bases at J, with 10 bases in the middle. There are 13 residues in the CDR3. The CDR3 bases are TGCGCCAGCAGCCACGAGGAAGGGTACGAGCAGTACTTC. Protein product: CASSHEEGYEQYF.

This clonotype came up a few times. J is TRBJ1-5 and V is TRBV6-6; no clear D. CDR3 length: 15 residues. The germline V gene encodes CDR1 MNHNY and CDR2 SVGAGI (reference sequence). V lost 5 bases and J lost 3, with 14 bases in between. In DNA, the CDR3 is TGTGCCAGCAGTGACGGCCGGTTAGTCAATCAGCCCCAGCATTTT. This sequence encodes CASSDGRLVNQPQHF.

This clonotype was observed a handful of times. The V call is TRBV5-1, the J call TRBJ1-6, with unresolved D. This CDR3 comprises 13 residues. Germline values: CDR1 SGHRS, CDR2 YFSETQ. V was shortened by 5 bases and J by 9 bases, with 12 bases between the two germline ends. DNA of the CDR3: TGCGCCAGCAGAGAAGAATTGAGTTCACCCCTCCACTTT. Protein product: CASREELSSPLHF.

For this clonotype: A much larger clone sits a single nucleotide away, making a read error possible. The gene calls are TRBV27 and TRBJ2-4, with D possibly being TRBD1 (5 bases). The CDR3 length is 14 residues. Trimming cost V 1 base and J 13 bases, with 17 bases left between them. Germline-derived CDR1 and CDR2 are MNHEY and SMNVEV (reference sequence). CDR3 sequence reads: CASSLWGSYNEQYF. DNA for the CDR3: TGTGCCAGCAGTTTATGGGGCAGCTATAATGAGCAGTACTTC.

This sequence joins TRBV9 and TRBJ2-1, with D hard to call. Germline V gene data show CDR1 as SGDLS and CDR2 as YYNGEE. CDR3 size: 15 residues. Trimming took off 0 bases at V and 4 bases at J, with 11 bases between the two ends. CDR3 sequence reads: CASSVGSGLYNEQFF. CDR3 nucleotides: TGTGCCAGCAGCGTAGGGTCGGGTCTATACAATGAGCAGTTCTTC.